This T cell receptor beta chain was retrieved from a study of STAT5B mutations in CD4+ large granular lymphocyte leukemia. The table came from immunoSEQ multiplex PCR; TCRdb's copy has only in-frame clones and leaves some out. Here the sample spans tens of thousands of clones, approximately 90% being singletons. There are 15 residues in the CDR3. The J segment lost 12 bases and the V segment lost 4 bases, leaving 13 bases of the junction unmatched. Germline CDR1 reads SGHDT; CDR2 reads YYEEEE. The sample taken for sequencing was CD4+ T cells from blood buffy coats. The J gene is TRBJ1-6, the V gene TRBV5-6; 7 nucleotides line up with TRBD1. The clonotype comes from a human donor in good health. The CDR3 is CASSRGQLEGGPLHF. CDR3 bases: TGTGCCAGCAGCAGGGGACAGCTGGAGGGGGGACCCCTCCACTTT. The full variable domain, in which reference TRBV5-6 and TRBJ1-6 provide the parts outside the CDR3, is DAGVTQSPTHLIKTRGQQVTLRCSPKSGHDTVSWYQQALGQGPQFIFQYYEEEERQRGNFPDRFSGHQFPNYSSELNVNALLLGDSALYLCASSRGQLEGGPLHFGNGTRLTVT.